This T cell receptor beta chain was sequenced in a study of Graves' ophthalmopathy and Graves' hyperthyroidism. Study information: Sampling took place at initial diagnosis, with peripheral blood obtained before any treatment. Study-wide results and caveats: Blood also contained most of the expanded thyroid clonotypes above 0.001 frequency.

In the case of this clonotype: What it binds is unknown.

Enrollment excluded any patients with other autoimmune diseases, uncontrolled infections, pregnancy or lactation. Orbital computed tomography and thyroid ultrasound, along with TRAb, serum thyroxine and clinical symptoms, underpinned diagnosis. CDR1 and CDR2 from the germline V gene are LNHDA and SQIVND (reference sequence). Germline trimming cut 0 bases from V and 3 bases from J; bases unmatched to any gene: 0. This CDR3 is 15 amino acids long. CDR3 regions of TCR beta were amplified from RNA transcripts. In the first round, RT-PCR was carried out with HTBI primers, and a multiplex PCR formed the second round. TCRdb itself ran the multiplex PCR reads through MiXCR, one entry per CDR3 protein. Of 340,000 or so distinct CDR3 sequences in the sample, roughly 15% were seen once.

The V gene is TRBV19, the J gene TRBJ2-7, with 12 bases aligning to TRBD2. This TCR was recovered from an adult man with Graves' ophthalmopathy. The sample taken for sequencing was peripheral blood. As DNA, the CDR3 is TGTGCCAGTAGTATAGAGACTAGCGGGAGCTACGAGCAGTACTTC. Its translation is CASSIETSGSYEQYF.